One T cell receptor beta chain is described in this entry. The data are from a study of shared clonotypes between healthy human individuals. Produced via immunoSEQ multiplex PCR; TCRdb's table is partial and in-frame only. This sample yields a few million clones, of which roughly 95% are seen a single time; about 1.7% belongs to the top ten. V lost 1 base and J 3 bases, leaving 16 bases between the germline ends. The germline V gene has CDR1 MDHEN and CDR2 SYDVKM. This CDR3 has 17 residues. CD8 cells classed as naive were CD45RO-negative and positively selected for CCR7, excluding terminally differentiated effector memory CD45RA+ cells.

Sequencing input: naive CD8+ T cells from PBMCs. The clonotype originates from a man between 18 and 35 years old in good health. Some clones in this sample may be carry-over from other donors' samples. V and J are TRBV28 and TRBJ1-5; unclear D gene. CDR3 protein: CASSLYGIVKDNQPQHF. The CDR3 DNA follows: TGTGCCAGCAGTTTATATGGGATTGTTAAGGACAATCAGCCCCAGCATTTT.